This TCR beta chain is drawn from a study of T cells after yellow fever vaccination. Background on the study: Fractions with few cells were prepared using SMART-Seq v4 Ultra Low Input.

Per the germline V gene, CDR1 is MGHRA and CDR2 is YSYEKL. CDR3 length: 14 amino acids. V was clipped by 1 base and J by 4 bases, with 10 bases between them. The study made its TCR cDNA through 5'RACE template switching. That step introduced a universal primer site along with UMIs. One entry per CDR3 protein, called by TCRdb with MiXCR from the 5' RACE reads. Among some 390,000 distinct CDR3 sequences listed, around 20% were seen once. Of note for this clonotype: What it recognizes is unknown.

Whole-study findings and limits: Although the secondary response was weaker, it peaked faster, at day 5 versus 15. Booster samples showed a return of most primary-vaccination clones (under 98% CD4, 70% to 90% CD8).

The specimen was PBMCs, collected before the yellow fever booster vaccination. The origin of this receptor is a man aged 18 to 30 who received the YFV17D yellow fever vaccine. V usage is TRBV4-1 and J usage is TRBJ1-1; D is undetermined. The CDR3 here is CASSQAGDRTEAFF. In DNA form, the CDR3 reads TGCGCCAGCAGCCAAGCCGGGGATCGCACTGAAGCTTTCTTT.